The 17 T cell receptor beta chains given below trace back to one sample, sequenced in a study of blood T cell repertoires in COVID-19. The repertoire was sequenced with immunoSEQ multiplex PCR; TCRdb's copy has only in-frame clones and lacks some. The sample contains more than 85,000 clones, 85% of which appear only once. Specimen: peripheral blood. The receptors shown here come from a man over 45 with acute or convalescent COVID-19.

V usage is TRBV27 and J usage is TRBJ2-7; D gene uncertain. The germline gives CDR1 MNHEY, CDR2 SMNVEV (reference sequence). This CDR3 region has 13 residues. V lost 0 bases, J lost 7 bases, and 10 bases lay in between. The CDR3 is CASSLSQSGEQYF. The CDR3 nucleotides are TGTGCCAGCAGTTTATCACAGTCTGGAGAGCAGTACTTC.

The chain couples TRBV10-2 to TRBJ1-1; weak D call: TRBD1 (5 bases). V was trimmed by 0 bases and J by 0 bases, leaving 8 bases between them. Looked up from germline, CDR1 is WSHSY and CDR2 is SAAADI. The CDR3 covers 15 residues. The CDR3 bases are TGCGCCAGCAGTGAGTCGGGGCGGTTGAACACTGAAGCTTTCTTT. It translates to CASSESGRLNTEAFF.

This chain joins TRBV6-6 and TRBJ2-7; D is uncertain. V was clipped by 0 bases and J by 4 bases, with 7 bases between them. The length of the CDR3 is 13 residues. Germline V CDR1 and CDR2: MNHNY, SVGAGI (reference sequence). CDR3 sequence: CASSYSKAYEQYF. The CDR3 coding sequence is TGTGCCAGCAGTTACTCGAAAGCGTACGAGCAGTACTTC.

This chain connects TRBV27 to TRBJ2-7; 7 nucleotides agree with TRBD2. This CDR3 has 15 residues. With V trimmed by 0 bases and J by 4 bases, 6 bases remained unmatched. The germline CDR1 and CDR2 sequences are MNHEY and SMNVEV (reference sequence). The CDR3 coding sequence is TGTGCCAGCAGTTTATCGCCGGGGGGAACATACGAGCAGTACTTC. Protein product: CASSLSPGGTYEQYF.

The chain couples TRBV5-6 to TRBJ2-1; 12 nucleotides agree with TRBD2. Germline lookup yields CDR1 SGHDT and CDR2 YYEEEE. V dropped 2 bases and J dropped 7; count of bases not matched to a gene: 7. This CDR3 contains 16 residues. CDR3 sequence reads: CASSFSSGGAVNEQFF. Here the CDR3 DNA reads TGTGCCAGCAGCTTTTCTAGCGGGGGGGCCGTAAATGAGCAGTTCTTC.

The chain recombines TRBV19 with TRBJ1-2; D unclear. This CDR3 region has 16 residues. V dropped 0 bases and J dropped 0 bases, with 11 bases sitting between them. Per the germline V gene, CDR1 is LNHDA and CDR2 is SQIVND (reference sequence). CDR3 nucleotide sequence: TGTGCCAGTAGTATAGATTCTAACAGAGCTAACTATGGCTACACCTTC. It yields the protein CASSIDSNRANYGYTF.

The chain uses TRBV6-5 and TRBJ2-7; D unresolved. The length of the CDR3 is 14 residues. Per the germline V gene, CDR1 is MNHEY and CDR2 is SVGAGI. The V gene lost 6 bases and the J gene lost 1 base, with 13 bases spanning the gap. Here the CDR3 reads CASRPTASSYEQYF. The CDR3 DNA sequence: TGTGCCAGCAGACCTACGGCTAGTTCCTACGAGCAGTACTTC.

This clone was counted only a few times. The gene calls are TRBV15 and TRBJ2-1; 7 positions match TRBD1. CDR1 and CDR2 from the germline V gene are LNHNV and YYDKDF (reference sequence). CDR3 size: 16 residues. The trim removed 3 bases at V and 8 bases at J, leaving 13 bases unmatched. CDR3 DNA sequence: TGTGCCACCAGCAGCCGGGGCTTGACAGGGAACGATGAGCAGTTCTTC. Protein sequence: CATSSRGLTGNDEQFF.

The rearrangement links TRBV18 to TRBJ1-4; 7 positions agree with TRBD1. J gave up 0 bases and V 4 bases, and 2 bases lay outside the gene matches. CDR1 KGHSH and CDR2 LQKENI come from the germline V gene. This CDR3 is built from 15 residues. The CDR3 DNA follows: TGTGCCAGCTCACGGGGGACAGCAACTAATGAAAAACTGTTTTTT. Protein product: CASSRGTATNEKLFF.

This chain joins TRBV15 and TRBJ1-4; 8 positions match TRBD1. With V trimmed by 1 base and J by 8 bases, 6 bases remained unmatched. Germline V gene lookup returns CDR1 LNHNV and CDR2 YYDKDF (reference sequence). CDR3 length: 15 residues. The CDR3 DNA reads TGTGCCACCAGCAGAGCGACAGGGGAATTCGAAAAACTGTTTTTT. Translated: CATSRATGEFEKLFF.

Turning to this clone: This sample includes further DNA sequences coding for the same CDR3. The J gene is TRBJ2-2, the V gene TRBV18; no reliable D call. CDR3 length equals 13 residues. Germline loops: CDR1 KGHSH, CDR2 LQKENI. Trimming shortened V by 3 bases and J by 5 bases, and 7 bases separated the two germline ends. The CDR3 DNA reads TGTGCCAGCTCACCCCCCTCGACCGGGGAGCTGTTTTTT. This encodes CASSPPSTGELFF.

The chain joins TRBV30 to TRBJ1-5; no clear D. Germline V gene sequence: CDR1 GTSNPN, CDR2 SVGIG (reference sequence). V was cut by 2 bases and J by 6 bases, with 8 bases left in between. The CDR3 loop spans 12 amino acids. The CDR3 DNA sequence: TGTGCCTGGAGTCGGGTGGGTCAGCCCCAGCATTTT. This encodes CAWSRVGQPQHF.

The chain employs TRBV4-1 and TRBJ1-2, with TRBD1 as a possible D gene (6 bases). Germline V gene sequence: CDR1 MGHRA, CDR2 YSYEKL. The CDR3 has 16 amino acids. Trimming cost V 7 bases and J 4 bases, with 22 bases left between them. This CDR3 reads CASIPTPEGEGYGYTF. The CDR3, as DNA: TGCGCCAGCATTCCAACGCCGGAGGGGGAGGGCTATGGCTACACCTTC.

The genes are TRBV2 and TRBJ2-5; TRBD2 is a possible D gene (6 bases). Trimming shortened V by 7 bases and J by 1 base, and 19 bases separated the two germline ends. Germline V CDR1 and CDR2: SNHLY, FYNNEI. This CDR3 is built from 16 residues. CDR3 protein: CASISPRGGAQETQYF. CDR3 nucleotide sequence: TGTGCCAGCATTAGCCCGCGGGGAGGAGCCCAAGAGACCCAGTACTTC.

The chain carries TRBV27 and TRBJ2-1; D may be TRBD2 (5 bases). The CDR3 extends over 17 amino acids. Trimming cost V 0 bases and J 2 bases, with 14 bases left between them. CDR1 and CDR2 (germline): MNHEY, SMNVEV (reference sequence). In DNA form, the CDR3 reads TGTGCCAGCAGTTTATCGGCGGCGGGCTCAGCCTACAATGAGCAGTTCTTC. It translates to CASSLSAAGSAYNEQFF.

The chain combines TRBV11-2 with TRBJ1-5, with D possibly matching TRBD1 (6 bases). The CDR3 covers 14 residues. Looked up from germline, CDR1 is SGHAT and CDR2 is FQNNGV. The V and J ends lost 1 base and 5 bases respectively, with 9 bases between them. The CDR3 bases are TGTGCCAGCAGCTTAGGCCCAGGGGATCAGCCCCAGCATTTT. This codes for CASSLGPGDQPQHF. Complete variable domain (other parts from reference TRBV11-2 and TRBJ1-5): EAGVAQSPRYKIIEKRQSVAFWCNPISGHATLYWYQQILGQGPKLLIQFQNNGVVDDSQLPKDRFSAERLKGVDSTLKIQPAKLEDSAVYLCASSLGPGDQPQHFGDGTRLSIL.

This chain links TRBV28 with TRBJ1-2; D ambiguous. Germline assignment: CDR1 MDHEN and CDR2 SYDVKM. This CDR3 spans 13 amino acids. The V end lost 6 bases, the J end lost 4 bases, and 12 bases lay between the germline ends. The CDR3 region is CASSGINGYGYTF. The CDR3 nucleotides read TGTGCCAGCAGCGGGATTAACGGCTATGGCTACACCTTC.